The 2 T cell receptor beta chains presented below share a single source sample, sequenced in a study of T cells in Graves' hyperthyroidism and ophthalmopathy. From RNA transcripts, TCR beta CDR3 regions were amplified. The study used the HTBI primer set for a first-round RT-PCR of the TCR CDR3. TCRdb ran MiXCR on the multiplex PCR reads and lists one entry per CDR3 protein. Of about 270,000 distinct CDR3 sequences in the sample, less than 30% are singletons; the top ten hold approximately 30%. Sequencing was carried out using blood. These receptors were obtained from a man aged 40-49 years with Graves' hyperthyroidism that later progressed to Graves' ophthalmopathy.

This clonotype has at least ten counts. The CDR3 nucleotides read TGTGCCAGCAGTTTTGGGGGTGGGGTCCACGAGGGTGAAGCTTTCTTT. It translates to CASSFGGGVHEGEAFF. The J gene is TRBJ1-1, the V gene TRBV27; D is perhaps TRBD1 (5 bases). The CDR3 runs 16 residues. Germline values: CDR1 MNHEY, CDR2 SMNVEV (reference sequence). The germline V and J ends were trimmed by 3 bases and 7 bases, with 21 bases remaining between them.

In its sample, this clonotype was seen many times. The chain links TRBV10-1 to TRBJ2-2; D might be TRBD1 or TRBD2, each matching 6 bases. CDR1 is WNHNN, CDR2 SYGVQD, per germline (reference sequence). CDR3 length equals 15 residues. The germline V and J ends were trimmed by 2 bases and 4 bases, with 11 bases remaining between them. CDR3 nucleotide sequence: TGCGCCAGCAGTGAGGGGGGGCTCGGCACCGGGGAGCTGTTTTTT. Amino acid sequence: CASSEGGLGTGELFF.